Shown below are 13 T cell receptor beta chains from a single sample sequenced in a study of T cell responses to AZD1222 COVID-19 vaccine (dated by TCRdb to the early 2020s). Libraries were prepared through the immunoSEQ multiplex PCR assay. TCRdb provides this immuneACCESS table in a form limited to in-frame rearrangements. Some clones are lacking; in checked studies, under half of them reflect an unresolved V gene, and why the rest are absent is not known. This sample holds around 190,000 clones; roughly 90% were observed only once. 1.7% of the sample belongs to the ten largest clones. Taken with the paper, the label for time point translates to: about 28 days (+/-7) after the second vaccine dose. Sequencing was performed on peripheral blood, taken 28 days after the second AZD1222 dose. All receptors come from an adult who received the AZD1222 COVID-19 vaccine.

J is TRBJ2-7 and V is TRBV27; tentative D call: TRBD2 (6 bases). The CDR3 sequence is 16 residues long. The germline V gene has CDR1 MNHEY and CDR2 SMNVEV (reference sequence). With 3 bases removed from V and 6 bases from J, the gap between germline ends came to 21 bases. The CDR3 sequence: CASSFRMGGIGFEQYF. CDR3 coding DNA: TGTGCCAGCAGTTTCCGCATGGGGGGTATTGGGTTCGAGCAGTACTTC.

This chain connects TRBV5-4 to TRBJ2-5; 11 bases line up with TRBD2. The CDR3 totals 18 residues. Germline CDR1 reads SGHNT; CDR2 reads YYREEE (reference sequence). The ends lost 4 bases at V and 13 bases at J; junction bases unmatched: 24. DNA of the CDR3: TGTGCCAGCAGCCTGGGTGGAGGAGCTAGCGGGGGGCCGGGTTCGGGGTACTTC. Protein: CASSLGGGASGGPGSGYF.

The CDR3 DNA reads as TGTGCCAGCAGCTTGGGGATCAGGGCTGAAGCTTTCTTT. This sequence encodes CASSLGIRAEAFF. The chain combines TRBV7-3 with TRBJ1-1, with D perhaps TRBD1 (5 bases). CDR3 length: 13 amino acids. The germline V gene has CDR1 SGHTA and CDR2 FQGTGA. Trimming took off 3 bases at V and 6 bases at J, with 11 bases between the two ends. The full variable domain, with the rest looked up from reference TRBV7-3 and TRBJ1-1, is GAGVSQTPSNKVTEKGKYVELRCDPISGHTALYWYRQSLGQGPEFLIYFQGTGAADDSGLPNDRFFAVRPEGSVSTLKIQRTERGDSAVYLCASSLGIRAEAFFGQGTRLTVV.

The chain employs TRBV29-1 and TRBJ1-1; D remains unclear. The CDR3 spans 11 residues. Germline V gene lookup returns CDR1 SQVTM and CDR2 ANQGSEA. The V and J ends lost 6 bases and 0 bases respectively, with 5 bases between them. The CDR3 loop is CSVGMNTEAFF. CDR3 in DNA: TGCAGCGTCGGAATGAACACTGAAGCTTTCTTT.

This chain joins TRBV5-1 and TRBJ2-1; 13 bases are shared with TRBD2. Trimming cost V 4 bases and J 4 bases; bases outside gene matches: 11. Germline V gene data show CDR1 as SGHRS and CDR2 as YFSETQ. The CDR3 sequence is 18 residues long. The CDR3 DNA reads TGCGCCAGCAGCGGTGGACTAGCGGGGGCCCCCTCATACAATGAGCAGTTCTTC. This sequence encodes CASSGGLAGAPSYNEQFF.

The V gene is TRBV6-2 or TRBV6-3, the J gene TRBJ2-3, with 15 bases identical to TRBD2. The germline V gene has CDR1 MNHEY and CDR2 SVGEGT. Trimming removed 5 bases from V and 8 bases from J; junction bases left unmatched: 8. This CDR3 contains 16 residues. CDR3 DNA: TGTGCCAGCAGTAACCCAGGACTAGCGGGGGGGCTTACGCAGTATTTT. Translated, it gives CASSNPGLAGGLTQYF.

The chain employs TRBV7-2 and TRBJ2-3, with 8 nucleotides matching TRBD2. Germline values: CDR1 SGHTA, CDR2 FQGNSA. CDR3 length: 14 amino acids. Unmatched junction bases numbered 4, after V lost 3 bases and J lost 5 bases. CDR3 loop: CASSFTGGQDTQYF. For the CDR3, the DNA is TGTGCCAGCAGCTTTACGGGGGGGCAAGATACGCAGTATTTT.

The chain joins TRBV10-3 to TRBJ2-3; D is possibly TRBD1 or TRBD2 (6 bases each). Germline V gene lookup returns CDR1 ENHRY and CDR2 SYGVKD. The CDR3 contains 17 residues. V lost 5 bases to trimming and J lost 0 bases, with 18 bases between them. The CDR3 coding sequence is TGTGCCATCAGTAGCAGTGTAGGGGGGAGAAGCACAGATACGCAGTATTTT. Protein sequence: CAISSSVGGRSTDTQYF.

The chain links TRBV5-5 to TRBJ2-2, with a weak D call TRBD1 (6 bases). The CDR3 has 15 amino acids. Trimming stripped 3 bases from V and 1 base from J, with 10 bases between. Germline CDR1 reads SGHKS; CDR2 reads YYEKEE (reference sequence). The CDR3 DNA is TGTGCCAGCAGCTCCCGGGACAAGAACACCGGGGAGCTGTTTTTT. Its protein is CASSSRDKNTGELFF. The full variable domain, in which reference TRBV5-5 and TRBJ2-2 provide the parts outside the CDR3, is DAGVTQSPTHLIKTRGQQVTLRCSPISGHKSVSWYQQVLGQGPQFIFQYYEKEERGRGNFPDRFSARQFPNYSSELNVNALLLGDSALYLCASSSRDKNTGELFFGEGSRLTVL.

The rearrangement uses TRBV2 and TRBJ1-2; no clear D. Trimming shortened V by 6 bases and J by 7 bases, and 15 bases separated the two germline ends. Germline V gene data show CDR1 as SNHLY and CDR2 as FYNNEI. The CDR3 loop spans 13 amino acids. The chain's CDR3 is CASRSTDVAGYTF. CDR3 bases: TGTGCCAGCAGGTCCACGGATGTGGCTGGCTACACCTTC.

DNA of the CDR3: TGTGCCTGGAGTGTACGGGTAGCTAACTATGGCTACACCTTC. Protein: CAWSVRVANYGYTF. V gene TRBV30 combines with J gene TRBJ1-2; D call uncertain. Germline CDR1 is GTSNPN and CDR2 is SVGIG (reference sequence). V lost 0 bases, J lost 0 bases, and 8 bases lay in between. The CDR3 runs 14 residues.

J is TRBJ1-1 and V is TRBV10-2, with D perhaps matching TRBD1 (5 bases). From germline, CDR1 is WSHSY and CDR2 SAAADI. Trimming removed 4 bases from V and 3 bases from J, with 9 bases in between. The CDR3 has 13 residues. CDR3 coding DNA: TGCGCCAGCAGTGCGGGGGGTCACACTGAAGCTTTCTTT. Its protein product is CASSAGGHTEAFF.

The chain couples TRBV7-9 to TRBJ2-2; D gene uncertain. This CDR3 spans 13 amino acids. CDR1 and CDR2 (germline): SEHNR, FQNEAQ (reference sequence). V lost 7 bases and J lost 1, with 7 bases in between. CDR3: CASIPGNTGELFF. The CDR3 DNA follows: TGTGCCAGCATCCCAGGGAACACCGGGGAGCTGTTTTTT.